This T cell receptor (beta chain) was obtained from a study of T cell responses to AZD1222 COVID-19 vaccine. The CDR3 sequence is 12 residues long. The V gene lost 4 bases and the J gene lost 3 bases, with 7 bases spanning the gap. Germline CDR1 is SGHNT and CDR2 is YYREEE (reference sequence). Findings of the study overall: Recipients of AZD1222 seropositive at baseline numbered only 6 or 7.

A remark on this clone: Antigen specificity is unknown.

TCRdb's table, derived via immunoSEQ multiplex PCR, lists solely in-frame clones and lacks some. The sample lists 130,000 to 150,000 clones; more than 75% were seen once. The clonotype was recovered from an adult in good health. Sequencing was performed on peripheral blood, taken on day 0 of AZD1222 vaccination. The genes are TRBV5-4 and TRBJ1-1; D not resolved. This CDR3 is CASSLDHTEAFF. The CDR3 nucleotides read TGTGCCAGCAGCCTGGACCACACTGAAGCTTTCTTT.